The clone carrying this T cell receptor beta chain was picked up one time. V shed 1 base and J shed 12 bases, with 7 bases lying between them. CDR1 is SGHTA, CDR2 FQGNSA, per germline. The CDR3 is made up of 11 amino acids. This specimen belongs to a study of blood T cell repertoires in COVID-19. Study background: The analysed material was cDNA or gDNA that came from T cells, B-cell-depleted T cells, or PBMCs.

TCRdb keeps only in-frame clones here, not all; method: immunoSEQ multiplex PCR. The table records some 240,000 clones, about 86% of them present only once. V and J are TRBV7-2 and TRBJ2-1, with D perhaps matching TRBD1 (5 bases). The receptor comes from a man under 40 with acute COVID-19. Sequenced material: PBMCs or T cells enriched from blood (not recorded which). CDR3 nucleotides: TGTGCCAGCAGCTTAGGGGGCGGGCAGTTCTTC. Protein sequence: CASSLGGGQFF. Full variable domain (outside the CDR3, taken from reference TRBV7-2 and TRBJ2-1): GAGVSQSPSNKVTEKGKDVELRCDPISGHTALYWYRQSLGQGLEFLIYFQGNSAPDKSGLPSDRFSAERTGGSVSTLTIQRTQQEDSAVYLCASSLGGGQFFGPGTRLTVL.